These 11 T cell receptor beta chains were sequenced from one sample in a study of PD-1 blockade in classical Hodgkin lymphoma. Here immunoSEQ multiplex PCR was the method, and the copy in TCRdb shows in-frame clones only, minus some. The table shows tens of thousands of clones, with roughly 84% occurring only once. Relapses following autologous stem cell transplantation were seen in all patients, with brentuximab vedotin exposure varying. Researchers report purifying CD4+ T cells from thawed PBMCs by magnetic negative selection. The specimen was CD4+ T cells from blood, collected at baseline. These receptor sequences come from a human donor with classical Hodgkin lymphoma.

V gene TRBV19 combines with J gene TRBJ1-2; possibly TRBD1 for D (5 bases). The germline V gene has CDR1 LNHDA and CDR2 SQIVND (reference sequence). The length of the CDR3 is 15 residues. The V gene lost 5 bases and the J gene lost 4 bases, with 17 bases spanning the gap. The CDR3 region has the DNA TGTGCCAGTAGTTTCATATCAGGGCTCGGCTATGGCTACACCTTC. Its translation is CASSFISGLGYGYTF.

The chain joins TRBV6-1 to TRBJ1-1, with D tentatively TRBD1 (6 bases). Germline lookup yields CDR1 MNHNS and CDR2 SASEGT. The V gene lost 4 bases and the J gene lost 1 base, with 16 bases spanning the gap. This CDR3 is 16 amino acids long. Here the CDR3 DNA reads TGTGCCAGCAGTGGCCGTGGACAGCCAACGAACACTGAAGCTTTCTTT. It encodes CASSGRGQPTNTEAFF.

J is TRBJ2-7 and V is TRBV11-1, with D possibly being TRBD1 or TRBD2 (5 bases each). The ends were cut back, 3 bases at V and 5 bases at J, with 20 bases in the middle. From germline, CDR1 is SGHAT and CDR2 FQDESV (reference sequence). The CDR3 is 16 residues long. This CDR3 is CASSLPRDPAGDEQYF. The CDR3 nucleotides are TGTGCCAGCAGCTTGCCCCGGGACCCGGCGGGCGACGAGCAGTACTTC. Full variable domain (missing parts from reference TRBV11-1 and TRBJ2-7): EAEVAQSPRYKITEKSQAVAFWCDPISGHATLYWYRQILGQGPELLVQFQDESVVDDSQLPKDRFSAERLKGVDSTLKIQPAELGDSAMYLCASSLPRDPAGDEQYFGPGTRLTVT.

This chain joins TRBV6-1 and TRBJ1-5; D remains unclear. The CDR3 extends over 14 amino acids. Trimming took off 0 bases at V and 5 bases at J, with 8 bases between the two ends. CDR1 is MNHNS, CDR2 SASEGT, per germline. DNA of the CDR3: TGTGCCAGCAGTGAAGCGCTAGGTGATCAGCCCCAGCATTTT. This translates into CASSEALGDQPQHF.

The V call is TRBV5-1, the J call TRBJ1-4, with a tentative D call TRBD1 (5 bases). Germline values: CDR1 SGHRS, CDR2 YFSETQ. V was cut by 4 bases and J by 0 bases, with 13 bases left in between. CDR3 length equals 16 residues. The CDR3 protein is CASSRGSTATNEKLFF. The CDR3 DNA reads as TGCGCCAGCAGCCGCGGTTCGACAGCAACTAATGAAAAACTGTTTTTT.

V is TRBV11-3 and J is TRBJ2-5; 12 bases line up with TRBD2. Near its end, the DNA agrees better with TRBJ2-7, so the J call may be wrong. The CDR3 has 15 amino acids. Per the germline V gene, CDR1 is SGHNT and CDR2 is YENEEA. The CDR3 protein is CASSSSGGGSYEQYF. CDR3 DNA: TGTGCCAGCAGCTCTAGCGGGGGGGGCTCCTACGAGCAGTACTTC.

DNA of the CDR3: TGCGCCAGCAGCTTGCGAGGGGGGCCCCAGGGCGGGGAGCTGTTTTTT. It yields the protein CASSLRGGPQGGELFF. The chain links TRBV5-1 to TRBJ2-2, with D perhaps matching TRBD1 or TRBD2 (6 bases each). The V gene's germline CDR1 is SGHRS and CDR2 YFSETQ. V gave up 1 base and J gave up 7 bases, with 17 bases separating them. This CDR3 comprises 16 residues.

This chain uses TRBV28 with TRBJ1-5, with a weak D call TRBD1 (5 bases). CDR3 size: 17 residues. Germline assignment: CDR1 MDHEN and CDR2 SYDVKM. V shed 3 bases and J shed 6 bases, with 21 bases lying between them. The CDR3 nucleotides read TGTGCCAGCAGTTTCGGGACGGGATCTCGGGTCGCTCAGCCCCAGCATTTT. This translates into CASSFGTGSRVAQPQHF. The complete variable domain, with remaining parts taken from reference TRBV28 and TRBJ1-5, reads DVKVTQSSRYLVKRTGEKVFLECVQDMDHENMFWYRQDPGLGLRLIYFSYDVKMKEKGDIPEGYSVSREKKERFSLILESASTNQTSMYLCASSFGTGSRVAQPQHFGDGTRLSIL.

The rearrangement links TRBV2 to TRBJ1-2; D perhaps matches TRBD1 (5 bases). The CDR3 has 14 residues. Germline V gives CDR1 SNHLY, CDR2 FYNNEI. The V and J ends lost 6 bases and 4 bases respectively, with 15 bases between them. The CDR3 bases are TGTGCCAGCAGCGCGGCGGGGGTAAGCTATGGCTACACCTTC. It encodes CASSAAGVSYGYTF. The variable domain in full, with the rest retrieved from reference TRBV2 and TRBJ1-2, is EPEVTQTPSHQVTQMGQEVILRCVPISNHLYFYWYRQILGQKVEFLVSFYNNEISEKSEIFDDQFSVERPDGSNFTLKIRSTKLEDSAMYFCASSAAGVSYGYTFGSGTRLTVV.

The chain employs TRBV19 and TRBJ2-1; no reliable D call. V dropped 7 bases and J dropped 6 bases, with 19 bases sitting between them. Germline CDR1 is LNHDA and CDR2 is SQIVND (reference sequence). This CDR3 region has 15 residues. The CDR3 DNA reads TGTGCCAGTAACCCTACTGGGCTCGTGGGCAATGAGCAGTTCTTC. It yields the protein CASNPTGLVGNEQFF. The full variable domain, rest sourced from reference TRBV19 and TRBJ2-1, is DGGITQSPKYLFRKEGQNVTLSCEQNLNHDAMYWYRQDPGQGLRLIYYSQIVNDFQKGDIAEGYSVSREKKESFPLTVTSAQKNPTAFYLCASNPTGLVGNEQFFGPGTRLTVL.

This clone occurred once. The genes are TRBV19 and TRBJ1-1; TRBD1 matches at 12 bases. Germline V lookup: CDR1 LNHDA, CDR2 SQIVND (reference sequence). Trimming removed 10 bases from V and 6 bases from J; junction bases left unmatched: 15. This CDR3 has 16 amino acids. Here the CDR3 reads CATRTIGTGGIAEAFF. The DNA of the CDR3 is TGTGCCACTCGAACAATAGGGACAGGGGGCATCGCTGAAGCTTTCTTT.